The clone carrying this TCR beta chain appeared a few times. The entry originates in a study of CD8 T cells in ankylosing spondylitis. The CDR3 covers 18 residues. Unmatched junction bases numbered 13, after V lost 4 bases and J lost 3 bases. Germline CDR1 reads MNHEY; CDR2 reads SMNVEV (reference sequence). Each CDR3 protein is one row after TCRdb ran MiXCR on the 5' RACE reads. There are under 200,000 distinct CDR3 sequences in the sample; around 9.6% occur only once, and about 14% lies in the top ten. Sequencing input: blood, either unsorted or a sorted T cell fraction (not recorded which). The source is a female donor with ankylosing spondylitis or in good health (not recorded which). The genes are TRBV27 and TRBJ2-1; TRBD2 matches at 9 bases. CDR3 in amino acids: CASSSTHSGRGRYNEQFF. Here the CDR3 DNA reads TGTGCCAGCAGTTCCACCCATAGCGGGAGAGGCCGCTACAATGAGCAGTTCTTC.